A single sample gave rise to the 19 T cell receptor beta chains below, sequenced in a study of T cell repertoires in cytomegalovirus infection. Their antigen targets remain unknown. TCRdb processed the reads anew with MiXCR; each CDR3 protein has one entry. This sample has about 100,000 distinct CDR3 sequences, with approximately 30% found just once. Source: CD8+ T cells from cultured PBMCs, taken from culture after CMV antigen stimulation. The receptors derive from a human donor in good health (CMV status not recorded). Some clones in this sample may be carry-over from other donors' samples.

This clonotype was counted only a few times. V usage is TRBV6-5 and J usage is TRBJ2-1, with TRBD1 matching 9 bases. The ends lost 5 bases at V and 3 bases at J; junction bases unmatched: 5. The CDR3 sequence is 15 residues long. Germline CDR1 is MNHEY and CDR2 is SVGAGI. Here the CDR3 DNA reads TGTGCCAGCAGTCCCGGGACAGGGTTCTACAATGAGCAGTTCTTC. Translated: CASSPGTGFYNEQFF.

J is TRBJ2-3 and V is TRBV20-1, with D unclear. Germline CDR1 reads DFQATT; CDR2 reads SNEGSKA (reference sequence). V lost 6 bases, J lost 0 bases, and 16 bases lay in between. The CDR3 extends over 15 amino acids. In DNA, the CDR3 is TGCAGTGCCTTCCCTCAGGATTCTAGCACAGATACGCAGTATTTT. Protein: CSAFPQDSSTDTQYF.

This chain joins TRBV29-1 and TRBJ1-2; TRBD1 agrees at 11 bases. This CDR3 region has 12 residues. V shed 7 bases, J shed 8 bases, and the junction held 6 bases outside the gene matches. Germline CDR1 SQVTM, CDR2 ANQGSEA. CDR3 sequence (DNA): TGCAGCGCCCGGACAGGGGGCGAGGGCTACACCTTC. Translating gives CSARTGGEGYTF.

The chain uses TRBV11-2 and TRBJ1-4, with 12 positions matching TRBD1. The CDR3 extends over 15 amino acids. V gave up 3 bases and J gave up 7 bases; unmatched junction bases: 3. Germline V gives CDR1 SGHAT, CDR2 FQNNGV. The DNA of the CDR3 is TGTGCCAGCAGCTTCGGGACAGGGGGCAGTGAAAAACTGTTTTTT. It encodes CASSFGTGGSEKLFF. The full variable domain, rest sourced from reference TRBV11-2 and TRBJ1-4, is EAGVAQSPRYKIIEKRQSVAFWCNPISGHATLYWYQQILGQGPKLLIQFQNNGVVDDSQLPKDRFSAERLKGVDSTLKIQPAKLEDSAVYLCASSFGTGGSEKLFFGSGTQLSVL.

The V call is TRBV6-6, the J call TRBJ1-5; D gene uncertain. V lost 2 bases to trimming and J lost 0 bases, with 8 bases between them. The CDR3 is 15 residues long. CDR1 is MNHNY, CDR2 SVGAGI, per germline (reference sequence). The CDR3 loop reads CASSYSQYSNQPQHF. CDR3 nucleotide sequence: TGTGCCAGCAGTTACAGCCAGTATAGCAATCAGCCCCAGCATTTT.

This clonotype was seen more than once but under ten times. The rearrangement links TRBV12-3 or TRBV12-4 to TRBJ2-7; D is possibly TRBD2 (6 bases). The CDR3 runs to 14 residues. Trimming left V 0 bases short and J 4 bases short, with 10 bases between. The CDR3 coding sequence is TGTGCCAGCAGTTTAGCGAAGGCGGGGTACGAGCAGTACTTC. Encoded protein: CASSLAKAGYEQYF.

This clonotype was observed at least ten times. CDR3 DNA: TGTGCCAGCAGCCCCTGGGGGACAGGGGAAAAATCTGGGGCCAACGTCCTGACTTTC. This codes for CASSPWGTGEKSGANVLTF. V is TRBV7-9 and J is TRBJ2-6; 10 bases are shared with TRBD1. The V segment lost 5 bases and the J segment 1 base; nucleotides outside the gene matches: 11. The CDR3 runs to 19 residues. CDR1 and CDR2 from the germline V gene are SEHNR and FQNEAQ (reference sequence).

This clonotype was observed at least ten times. The CDR3 DNA is TGTGCCAGCACCCTTAGCGGGGGGGCAGCCGATACGCAGTATTTT. Its translation: CASTLSGGAADTQYF. V gene TRBV7-2 combines with J gene TRBJ2-3; 11 positions match TRBD2. V lost 7 bases and J lost 6; bases outside the gene matches: 9. The V gene's germline CDR1 is SGHTA and CDR2 FQGNSA. The CDR3 runs 15 residues.

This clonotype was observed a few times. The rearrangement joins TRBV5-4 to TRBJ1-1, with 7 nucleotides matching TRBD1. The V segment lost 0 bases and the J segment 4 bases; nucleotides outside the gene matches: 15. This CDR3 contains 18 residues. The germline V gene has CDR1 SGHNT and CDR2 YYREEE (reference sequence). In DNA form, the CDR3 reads TGTGCCAGCAGCTTGGAGGCCGTGGTCGGGCAGGGGGGCACTGAAGCTTTCTTT. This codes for CASSLEAVVGQGGTEAFF.

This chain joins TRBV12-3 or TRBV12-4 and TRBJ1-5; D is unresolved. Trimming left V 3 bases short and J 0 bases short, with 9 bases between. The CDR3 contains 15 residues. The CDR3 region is CASSLWGYSNQPQHF. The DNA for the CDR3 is TGTGCCAGCAGTTTGTGGGGATATAGCAATCAGCCCCAGCATTTT.

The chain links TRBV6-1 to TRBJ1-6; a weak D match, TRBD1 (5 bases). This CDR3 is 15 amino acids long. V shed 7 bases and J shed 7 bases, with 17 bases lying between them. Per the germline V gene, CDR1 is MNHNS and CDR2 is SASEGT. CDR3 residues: CASMGGVWGNSPLHF. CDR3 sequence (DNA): TGTGCCAGCATGGGAGGGGTGTGGGGGAATTCACCCCTCCACTTT.

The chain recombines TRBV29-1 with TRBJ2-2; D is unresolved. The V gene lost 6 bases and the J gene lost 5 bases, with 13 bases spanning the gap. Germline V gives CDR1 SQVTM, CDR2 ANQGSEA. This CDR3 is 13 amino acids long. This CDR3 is CSVPARLTGELFF. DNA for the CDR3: TGCAGCGTCCCGGCGCGGCTAACCGGGGAGCTGTTTTTT.

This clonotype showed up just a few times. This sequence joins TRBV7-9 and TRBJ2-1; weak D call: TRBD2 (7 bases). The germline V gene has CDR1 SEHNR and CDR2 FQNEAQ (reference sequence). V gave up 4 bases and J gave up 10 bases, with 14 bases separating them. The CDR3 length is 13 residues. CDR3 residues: CASSSRGGVEQFF. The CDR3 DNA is TGTGCCAGCAGCTCGAGGGGGGGAGTGGAGCAGTTCTTC.

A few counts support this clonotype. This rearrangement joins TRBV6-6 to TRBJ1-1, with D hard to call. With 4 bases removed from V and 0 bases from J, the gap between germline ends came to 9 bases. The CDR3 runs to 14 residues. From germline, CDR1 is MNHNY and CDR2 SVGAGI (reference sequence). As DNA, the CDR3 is TGTGCCAGCAGTTGGGAGGGCATGAACACTGAAGCTTTCTTT. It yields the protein CASSWEGMNTEAFF.

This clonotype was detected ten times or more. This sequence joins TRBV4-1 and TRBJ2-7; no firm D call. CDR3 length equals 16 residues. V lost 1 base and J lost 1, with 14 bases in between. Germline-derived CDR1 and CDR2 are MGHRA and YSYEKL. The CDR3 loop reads CASSQVASAGSYEQYF. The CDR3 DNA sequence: TGCGCCAGCAGCCAAGTTGCGTCGGCCGGTTCCTACGAGCAGTACTTC.

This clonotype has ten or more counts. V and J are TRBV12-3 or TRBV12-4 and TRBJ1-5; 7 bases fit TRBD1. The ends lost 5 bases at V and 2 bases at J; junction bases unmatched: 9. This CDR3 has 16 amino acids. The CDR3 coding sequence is TGTGCCAGCAGTGAGAACCCGGGACAGCGCAATCAGCCCCAGCATTTT. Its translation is CASSENPGQRNQPQHF.

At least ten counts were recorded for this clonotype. This chain's CDR3 is CASSLLLAGARETQYF. CDR3 DNA sequence: TGTGCCAGCAGCTTATTGTTAGCGGGGGCTCGGGAGACCCAGTACTTC. The gene calls are TRBV7-9 and TRBJ2-5, with 9 bases lining up with TRBD2. J was trimmed by 5 bases and V by 2 bases; bases with no gene match: 9. CDR3 length: 16 amino acids. From germline, CDR1 is SEHNR and CDR2 FQNEAQ (reference sequence).

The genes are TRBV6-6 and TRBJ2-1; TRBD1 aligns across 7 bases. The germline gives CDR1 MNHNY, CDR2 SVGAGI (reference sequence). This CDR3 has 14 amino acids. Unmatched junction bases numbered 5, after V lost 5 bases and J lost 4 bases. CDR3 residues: CASSPGGLYNEQFF. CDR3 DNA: TGTGCCAGCAGTCCAGGGGGATTATACAATGAGCAGTTCTTC.

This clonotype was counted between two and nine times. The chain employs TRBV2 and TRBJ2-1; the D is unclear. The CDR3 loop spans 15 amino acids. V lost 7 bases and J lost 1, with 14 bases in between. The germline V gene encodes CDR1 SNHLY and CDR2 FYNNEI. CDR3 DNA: TGTGCCAGCACCCATGATGGGATTTCCTACAATGAGCAGTTCTTC. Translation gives CASTHDGISYNEQFF.